These 10 T cell receptor beta chains were sequenced from one sample in a study of cytomegalovirus exposure and HLA in healthy donors. PCR was performed using 60 Vbeta and 13 Jbeta primers. Here immunoSEQ multiplex PCR was the method, and the copy in TCRdb shows in-frame clones only, minus some. Found here are 75,000 to 95,000 clones, over 80% of them singletons; the top ten hold about 2.5%. What was sequenced was PBMCs. These receptors all stem from a man aged 18 to 29 in good health and CMV-seronegative.

This clone appeared a single time. V usage is TRBV4-2 and J usage is TRBJ1-2; a weak D match, TRBD1 (5 bases). This CDR3 is 15 amino acids long. The germline V gene has CDR1 LGHNA and CDR2 YNFKEQ. V lost 0 bases and J lost 4, with 12 bases in between. The CDR3 DNA is TGTGCCAGCAGCCAAGAACTGGGGGGGAGCTATGGCTACACCTTC. Amino acid sequence: CASSQELGGSYGYTF.

The V call is TRBV11-2, the J call TRBJ2-1; the D gene is possibly TRBD2 (6 bases). V was trimmed by 5 bases and J by 0 bases, leaving 11 bases between them. CDR1 and CDR2 from the germline V gene are SGHAT and FQNNGV. The CDR3 length is 15 residues. CDR3 nucleotides: TGTGCCAGCAGCCTGACTAGGAGCTCCTACAATGAGCAGTTCTTC. Protein: CASSLTRSSYNEQFF.

The sample holds a few counts of this clone. The chain's CDR3 is CASSFFAGTGGLDTEAFF. DNA for the CDR3: TGTGCCAGCAGTTTTTTCGCCGGGACAGGGGGCCTAGACACTGAAGCTTTCTTT. The chain carries TRBV27 and TRBJ1-1, with 12 bases that match TRBD1. This CDR3 region has 18 residues. After removal of 3 bases from V and 3 bases from J, the junction contained 11 bases not matched to a gene. CDR1 and CDR2 from the germline V gene are MNHEY and SMNVEV (reference sequence).

The gene calls are TRBV28 and TRBJ1-4, with 9 positions matching TRBD1. Looked up from germline, CDR1 is MDHEN and CDR2 is SYDVKM. Trimming cost V 5 bases and J 7 bases; bases outside gene matches: 8. CDR3 length equals 15 residues. In nucleotides, the CDR3 is TGTGCCAGCAGTCCATCAACAGGGGGCATTGAAAAACTGTTTTTT. Amino acid sequence: CASSPSTGGIEKLFF. The entire variable domain, with the rest obtained from reference TRBV28 and TRBJ1-4, is as follows: DVKVTQSSRYLVKRTGEKVFLECVQDMDHENMFWYRQDPGLGLRLIYFSYDVKMKEKGDIPEGYSVSREKKERFSLILESASTNQTSMYLCASSPSTGGIEKLFFGSGTQLSVL.

V and J are TRBV19 and TRBJ2-1, with TRBD2 matching over 10 bases. Germline CDR1 LNHDA, CDR2 SQIVND (reference sequence). The CDR3 is made up of 14 amino acids. V dropped 3 bases and J dropped 9; count of bases not matched to a gene: 5. The CDR3 region has the DNA TGTGCCAGTAGTATCAGCGGGAGGGCCGGTGAGCAGTTCTTC. It translates to CASSISGRAGEQFF.

This clone has only one observation. J is TRBJ2-7 and V is TRBV7-9, with 7 bases lining up with TRBD1. Germline CDR1 SEHNR, CDR2 FQNEAQ (reference sequence). The CDR3 is made up of 13 amino acids. J lost 10 bases, V lost 5 bases, and 11 bases had no gene match. The CDR3 is CASSQTDRVEQYF. CDR3 DNA sequence: TGTGCCAGCAGCCAGACCGACAGGGTGGAACAGTACTTC.

The V and J genes are TRBV6-5 and TRBJ1-5; D is undetermined. Trimming took 0 bases from V and 0 from J, leaving 9 bases between them. Germline V CDR1 and CDR2: MNHEY, SVGAGI. The CDR3 contains 16 residues. CDR3 loop: CASSYSTPSSNQPQHF. CDR3 nucleotide sequence: TGTGCCAGCAGTTACTCGACACCGTCTAGCAATCAGCCCCAGCATTTT.

This rearrangement joins TRBV14 to TRBJ2-7; the match to TRBD1 covers 8 bases. Germline V gives CDR1 SGHDN, CDR2 FVKESK. The CDR3 runs to 15 residues. V gave up 4 bases and J gave up 6 bases; unmatched junction bases: 11. The CDR3 coding sequence is TGTGCCAGCAGCCCGCGGCGGGACAGGCCAAGCGAGCAGTACTTC. Translated: CASSPRRDRPSEQYF. Full variable domain (outside the CDR3, taken from reference TRBV14 and TRBJ2-7): EAGVTQFPSHSVIEKGQTVTLRCDPISGHDNLYWYRRVMGKEIKFLLHFVKESKQDESGMPNNRFLAERTGGTYSTLKVQPAELEDSGVYFCASSPRRDRPSEQYFGPGTRLTVT.

The chain joins TRBV4-2 to TRBJ2-1; 11 bases are shared with TRBD2. Trimming removed 8 bases from V and 8 bases from J; junction bases left unmatched: 14. The V gene's germline CDR1 is LGHNA and CDR2 YNFKEQ. This CDR3 comprises 16 residues. DNA of the CDR3: TGTGCCAGCTCCCCCGGGACTAGCGGCGGGGGGCATGAGCAGTTCTTC. This codes for CASSPGTSGGGHEQFF.

In its sample, this clone was seen once. The chain carries TRBV5-1 and TRBJ2-7; 7 positions agree with TRBD1. J was trimmed by 5 bases and V by 5 bases; bases with no gene match: 7. The length of the CDR3 is 13 residues. Germline V gene data show CDR1 as SGHRS and CDR2 as YFSETQ. CDR3 nucleotides: TGCGCCAGCAGTACAGGGGTAATGGACGAGCAGTACTTC. Its protein product is CASSTGVMDEQYF. Looking up the rest from reference TRBV5-1 and TRBJ2-7 gives the full variable domain: KAGVTQTPRYLIKTRGQQVTLSCSPISGHRSVSWYQQTPGQGLQFLFEYFSETQRNKGNFPGRFSGRQFSNSRSEMNVSTLELGDSALYLCASSTGVMDEQYFGPGTRLTVT.